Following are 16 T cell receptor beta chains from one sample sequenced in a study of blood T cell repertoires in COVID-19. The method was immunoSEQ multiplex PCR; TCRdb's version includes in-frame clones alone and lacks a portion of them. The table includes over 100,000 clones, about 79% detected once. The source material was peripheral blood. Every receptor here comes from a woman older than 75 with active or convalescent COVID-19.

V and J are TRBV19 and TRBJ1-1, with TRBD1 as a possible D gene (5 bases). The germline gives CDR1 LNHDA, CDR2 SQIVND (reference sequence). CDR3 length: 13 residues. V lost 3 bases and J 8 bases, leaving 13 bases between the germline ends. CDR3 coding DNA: TGTGCCAGTAGTATCGGAAGGGGTCGGGAAGCTTTCTTT. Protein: CASSIGRGREAFF.

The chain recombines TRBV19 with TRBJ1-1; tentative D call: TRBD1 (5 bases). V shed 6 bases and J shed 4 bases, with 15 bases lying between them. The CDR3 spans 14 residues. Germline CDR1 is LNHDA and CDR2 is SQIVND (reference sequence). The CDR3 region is CASRWDSRGTEAFF. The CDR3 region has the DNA TGTGCCAGTAGATGGGACTCGAGGGGCACTGAAGCTTTCTTT.

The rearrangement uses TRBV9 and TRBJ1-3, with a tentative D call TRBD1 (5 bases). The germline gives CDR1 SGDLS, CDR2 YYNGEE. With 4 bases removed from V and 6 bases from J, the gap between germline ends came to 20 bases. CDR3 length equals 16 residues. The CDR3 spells CASSPPGRYFVNTIYF. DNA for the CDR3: TGTGCCAGCAGCCCGCCAGGGAGGTACTTCGTAAACACCATATATTTT.

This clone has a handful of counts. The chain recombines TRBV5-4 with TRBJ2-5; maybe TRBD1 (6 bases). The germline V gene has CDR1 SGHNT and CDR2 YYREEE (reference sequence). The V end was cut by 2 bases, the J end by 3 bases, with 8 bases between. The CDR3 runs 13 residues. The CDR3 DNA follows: TGTGCCAGCAGCTTCAGGGGAGAAGAGACCCAGTACTTC. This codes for CASSFRGEETQYF. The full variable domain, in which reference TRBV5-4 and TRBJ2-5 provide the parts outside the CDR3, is ETGVTQSPTHLIKTRGQQVTLRCSSQSGHNTVSWYQQALGQGPQFIFQYYREEENGRGNFPPRFSGLQFPNYSSELNVNALELDDSALYLCASSFRGEETQYFGPGTRLLVL.

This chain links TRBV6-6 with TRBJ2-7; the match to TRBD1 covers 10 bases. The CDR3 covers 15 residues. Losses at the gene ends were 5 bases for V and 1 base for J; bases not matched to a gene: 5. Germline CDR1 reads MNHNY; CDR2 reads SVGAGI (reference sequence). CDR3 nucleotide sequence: TGTGCCAGCAGTAACGGACAGGGGGTATCCTACGAGCAGTACTTC. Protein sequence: CASSNGQGVSYEQYF.

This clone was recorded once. CDR3 residues: CASILSGTVTDTQYF. In nucleotides, the CDR3 is TGTGCCAGCATCCTATCCGGGACAGTCACAGATACGCAGTATTTT. The chain carries TRBV6-5 and TRBJ2-3, with TRBD1 matching over 7 bases. The CDR3 runs to 15 residues. The V gene's germline CDR1 is MNHEY and CDR2 SVGAGI. J was trimmed by 2 bases and V by 7 bases; bases with no gene match: 9.

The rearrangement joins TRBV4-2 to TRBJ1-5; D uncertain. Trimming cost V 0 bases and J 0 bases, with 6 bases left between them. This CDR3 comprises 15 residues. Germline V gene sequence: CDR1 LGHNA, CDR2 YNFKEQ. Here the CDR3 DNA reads TGTGCCAGCAGCCAAGATAGCAATAGCAATCAGCCCCAGCATTTT. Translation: CASSQDSNSNQPQHF.

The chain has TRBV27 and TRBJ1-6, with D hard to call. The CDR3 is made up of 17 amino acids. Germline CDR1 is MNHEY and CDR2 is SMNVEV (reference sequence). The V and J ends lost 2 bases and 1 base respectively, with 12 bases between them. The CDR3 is CASSLKLLGSYNSPLHF. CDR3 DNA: TGTGCCAGCAGTTTAAAACTCCTAGGTTCCTATAATTCACCCCTCCACTTT.

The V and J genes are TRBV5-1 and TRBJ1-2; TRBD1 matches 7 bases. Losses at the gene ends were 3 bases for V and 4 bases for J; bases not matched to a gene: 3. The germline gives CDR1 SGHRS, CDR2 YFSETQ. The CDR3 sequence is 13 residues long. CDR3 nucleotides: TGCGCCAGCAGCTCGACAGGGACCTATGGCTACACCTTC. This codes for CASSSTGTYGYTF.

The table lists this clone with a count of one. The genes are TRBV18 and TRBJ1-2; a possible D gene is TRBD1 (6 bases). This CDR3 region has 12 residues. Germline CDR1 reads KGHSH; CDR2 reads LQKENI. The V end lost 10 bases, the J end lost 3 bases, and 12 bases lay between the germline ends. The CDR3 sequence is CATVGQHYGYTF. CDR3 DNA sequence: TGTGCCACCGTGGGACAACACTATGGCTACACCTTC. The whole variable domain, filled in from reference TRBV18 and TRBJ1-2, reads NAGVMQNPRHLVRRRGQEARLRCSPMKGHSHVYWYRQLPEEGLKFMVYLQKENIIDESGMPKERFSAEFPKEGPSILRIQQVVRGDSAAYFCATVGQHYGYTFGSGTRLTVV.

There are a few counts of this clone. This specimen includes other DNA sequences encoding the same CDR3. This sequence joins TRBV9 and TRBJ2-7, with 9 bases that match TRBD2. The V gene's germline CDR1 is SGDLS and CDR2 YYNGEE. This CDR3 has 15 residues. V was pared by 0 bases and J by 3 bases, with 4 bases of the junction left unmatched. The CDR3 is CASSVGSGRYYEQYF. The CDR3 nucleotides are TGTGCCAGCAGCGTAGGGAGCGGGAGGTACTACGAGCAGTACTTC.

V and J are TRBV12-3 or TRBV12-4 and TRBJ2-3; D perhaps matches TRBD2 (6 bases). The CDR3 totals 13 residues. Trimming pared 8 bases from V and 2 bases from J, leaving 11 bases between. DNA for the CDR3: TGTGCCAGCGGCCCGGGGGACACAGATACGCAGTATTTT. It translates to CASGPGDTDTQYF.

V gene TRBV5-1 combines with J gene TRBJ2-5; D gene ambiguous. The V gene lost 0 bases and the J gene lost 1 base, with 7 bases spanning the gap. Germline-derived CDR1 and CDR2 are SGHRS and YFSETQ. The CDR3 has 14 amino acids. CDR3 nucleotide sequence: TGCGCCAGCAGCTTGGCGGCGGCCCAAGAGACCCAGTACTTC. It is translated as CASSLAAAQETQYF.

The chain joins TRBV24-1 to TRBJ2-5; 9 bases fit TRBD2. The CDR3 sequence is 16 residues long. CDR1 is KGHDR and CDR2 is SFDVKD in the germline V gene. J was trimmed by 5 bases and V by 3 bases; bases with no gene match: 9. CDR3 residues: CATSDLSGSAIETQYF. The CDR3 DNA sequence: TGTGCCACCAGTGATCTTAGCGGGAGTGCAATTGAGACCCAGTACTTC.

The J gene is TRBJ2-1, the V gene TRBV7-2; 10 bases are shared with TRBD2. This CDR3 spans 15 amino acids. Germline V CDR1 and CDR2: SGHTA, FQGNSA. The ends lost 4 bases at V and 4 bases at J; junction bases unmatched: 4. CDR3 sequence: CASSWTSGVYNEQFF. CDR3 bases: TGTGCCAGCAGCTGGACTAGCGGCGTTTACAATGAGCAGTTCTTC. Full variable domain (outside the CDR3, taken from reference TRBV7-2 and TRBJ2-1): GAGVSQSPSNKVTEKGKDVELRCDPISGHTALYWYRQSLGQGLEFLIYFQGNSAPDKSGLPSDRFSAERTGGSVSTLTIQRTQQEDSAVYLCASSWTSGVYNEQFFGPGTRLTVL.

This CDR3 is CASSLSGGPNQPQHF. DNA for the CDR3: TGTGCCAGCAGCTTAAGCGGGGGCCCCAATCAGCCCCAGCATTTT. The V and J genes are TRBV7-8 and TRBJ1-5, with TRBD1 as a possible D gene (6 bases). This CDR3 has 15 amino acids. Germline V lookup: CDR1 SGHVS, CDR2 FQNEAQ. Trimming removed 2 bases from V and 3 bases from J, with 11 bases in between.